This T cell receptor (beta chain) comes out of a study of human thymus T cells. Germline CDR1 and CDR2: MNHEY and SMNVEV (reference sequence). V was cut by 4 bases and J by 6 bases, with 12 bases left in between. The CDR3 loop spans 13 amino acids. Profiling relied on immunoSEQ multiplex PCR, and the TCRdb table lists in-frame clones only, not all of them. The sample includes tens of thousands of clones, roughly 94% seen only once; the top ten take around 0.12%. The TCR sequence derives from a boy less than two years old with a congenital heart defect but otherwise immunologically healthy. The chain uses TRBV27 and TRBJ1-2; D is possibly TRBD1 (6 bases). The specimen was blood. The CDR3 nucleotides are TGTGCCAGCAGTTCCATTCAGGGGAATGGCTACACCTTC. This codes for CASSSIQGNGYTF.